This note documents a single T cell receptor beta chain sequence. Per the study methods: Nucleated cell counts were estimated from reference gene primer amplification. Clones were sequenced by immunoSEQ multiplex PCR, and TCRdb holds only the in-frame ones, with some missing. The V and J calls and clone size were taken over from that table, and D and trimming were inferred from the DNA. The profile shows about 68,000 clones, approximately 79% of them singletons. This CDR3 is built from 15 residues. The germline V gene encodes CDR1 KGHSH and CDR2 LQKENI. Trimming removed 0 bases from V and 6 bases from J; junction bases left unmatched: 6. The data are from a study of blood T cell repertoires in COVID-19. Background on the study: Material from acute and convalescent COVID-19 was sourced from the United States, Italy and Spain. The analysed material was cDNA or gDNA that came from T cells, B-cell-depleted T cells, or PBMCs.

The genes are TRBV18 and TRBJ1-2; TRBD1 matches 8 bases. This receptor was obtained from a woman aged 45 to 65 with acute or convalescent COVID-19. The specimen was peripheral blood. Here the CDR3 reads CASSPPSYRGNGYTF. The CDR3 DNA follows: TGTGCCAGCTCACCACCGTCATACAGGGGGAATGGCTACACCTTC.